These 22 T cell receptor beta chains were all obtained from the same sample, sequenced in a study of T cell changes during pregnancy in multiple sclerosis (dated by TCRdb to about 2019). Receptors were amplified or captured by the immunoSEQ multiplex PCR assay. This immuneACCESS table, as held by TCRdb, lists in-frame sequences with V and J called but not all clones. Of the missing ones, under half trace to an unresolved V gene in checked studies; the others have no known cause. The sample table contains more than 45,000 clones; only one count was recorded for 90% to 95% of them. The biggest ten clones account for approximately 0.59% of the sample. Sequencing was performed on CD4+ T cells from peripheral blood mononuclear cells, taken in the second trimester of pregnancy. The receptors come from a female donor with multiple sclerosis, enrolled in a pregnancy study.

The chain couples TRBV7-3 to TRBJ2-3; 8 bases fit TRBD2. Germline V gene sequence: CDR1 SGHTA, CDR2 FQGTGA. V gave up 5 bases and J gave up 2 bases; unmatched junction bases: 6. This CDR3 comprises 15 residues. The CDR3 DNA sequence: TGTGCCAGCAGCGGATCGGGGGGGCCCACAGATACGCAGTATTTT. This translates into CASSGSGGPTDTQYF.

The chain uses TRBV7-2 and TRBJ2-3; 7 bases match TRBD2. The CDR3 is 15 residues long. V shed 0 bases, J shed 8 bases, and the junction held 8 bases outside the gene matches. Germline V gives CDR1 SGHTA, CDR2 FQGNSA. The CDR3 reads CASSLAPATGGTQYF. CDR3 nucleotide sequence: TGTGCCAGCAGCTTAGCGCCGGCGACGGGGGGTACGCAGTATTTT. Full variable domain (missing parts from reference TRBV7-2 and TRBJ2-3): GAGVSQSPSNKVTEKGKDVELRCDPISGHTALYWYRQSLGQGLEFLIYFQGNSAPDKSGLPSDRFSAERTGGSVSTLTIQRTQQEDSAVYLCASSLAPATGGTQYFGPGTRLTVL.

This chain links TRBV7-9 with TRBJ1-2; weak D call: TRBD1 (5 bases). This CDR3 spans 13 amino acids. Germline V gene data show CDR1 as SEHNR and CDR2 as FQNEAQ (reference sequence). The V end was cut by 6 bases, the J end by 6 bases, with 14 bases between. CDR3 sequence reads: CASRVAREDGYTF. The CDR3, as DNA: TGTGCCAGCAGGGTGGCCAGGGAGGATGGCTACACCTTC. Supplemented by reference TRBV7-9 and TRBJ1-2, the full variable domain reads DTGVSQNPRHKITKRGQNVTFRCDPISEHNRLYWYRQTLGQGPEFLTYFQNEAQLEKSRLLSDRFSAERPKGSFSTLEIQRTEQGDSAMYLCASRVAREDGYTFGSGTRLTVV.

V usage is TRBV10-3 and J usage is TRBJ1-6, with D perhaps matching TRBD1 (5 bases). Germline V gene sequence: CDR1 ENHRY, CDR2 SYGVKD. This CDR3 spans 18 amino acids. V shed 4 bases and J shed 0 bases, with 16 bases lying between them. The CDR3 loop reads CAISVQGISSSYNSPLHF. CDR3 coding DNA: TGTGCCATCAGTGTTCAGGGAATTTCGAGCTCCTATAATTCACCCCTCCACTTT.

V usage is TRBV30 and J usage is TRBJ1-1; D is ambiguous. Trimming stripped 5 bases from V and 8 bases from J, with 12 bases between. The CDR3 covers 11 residues. In germline, CDR1 is GTSNPN, CDR2 SVGIG (reference sequence). CDR3 region: CAWGKAGEAFF. DNA of the CDR3: TGTGCCTGGGGCAAGGCGGGGGAAGCTTTCTTT.

The chain uses TRBV28 and TRBJ1-3; D uncertain. The CDR3 is 15 amino acids. V dropped 5 bases and J dropped 4 bases, with 15 bases sitting between them. Germline CDR1 is MDHEN and CDR2 is SYDVKM. CDR3 DNA sequence: TGTGCCAGCAGTCCTCCAGGAATCCTCGGAAACACCATATATTTT. This sequence encodes CASSPPGILGNTIYF.

The chain employs TRBV11-2 and TRBJ1-1, with 7 bases matching TRBD1. CDR1 and CDR2 from the germline V gene are SGHAT and FQNNGV. Losses at the gene ends were 7 bases for V and 4 bases for J; bases not matched to a gene: 9. The CDR3 runs to 14 residues. CDR3 DNA: TGTGCCAGCAACGACAGGGTTAGTGGCACTGAAGCTTTCTTT. Its translation is CASNDRVSGTEAFF.

The chain has TRBV15 and TRBJ1-2; 8 nucleotides agree with TRBD1. The CDR3 is made up of 15 amino acids. V was clipped by 0 bases and J by 6 bases; unmatched bases: 6. Per the germline V gene, CDR1 is LNHNV and CDR2 is YYDKDF (reference sequence). The CDR3 bases are TGTGCCACCAGCAGAGATCCACAGGGGGATGATGGCTACACCTTC. This translates into CATSRDPQGDDGYTF. Variable domain in full (rest from reference TRBV15 and TRBJ1-2): DAMVIQNPRYQVTQFGKPVTLSCSQTLNHNVMYWYQQKSSQAPKLLFHYYDKDFNNEADTPDNFQSRRPNTSFCFLDIRSPGLGDTAMYLCATSRDPQGDDGYTFGSGTRLTVV.

This chain joins TRBV7-3 and TRBJ1-6; 9 positions agree with TRBD1. CDR1 and CDR2 from the germline V gene are SGHTA and FQGTGA. The CDR3 is 15 amino acids. V lost 6 bases, J lost 9 bases, and 9 bases stayed unmatched. The CDR3 coding sequence is TGTGCCAGCAGTCTGGAAGGGACAGGGTCTTCACCCCTCCACTTT. This translates into CASSLEGTGSSPLHF.

This clone was found a few times. The V call is TRBV4-1, the J call TRBJ1-2; 7 nucleotides line up with TRBD1. Germline CDR1 is MGHRA and CDR2 is YSYEKL. The CDR3 loop spans 14 amino acids. Trimming at V came to 0 bases and at J to 4 bases, leaving 2 bases not matched to a gene. The CDR3 nucleotides read TGCGCCAGCAGCCAAGAGGGACAGATCTATGGCTACACCTTC. Its translation is CASSQEGQIYGYTF.

The chain is built from TRBV7-3 and TRBJ2-3; D gene ambiguous. This CDR3 is 13 amino acids long. Germline CDR1 reads SGHTA; CDR2 reads FQGTGA. V was trimmed by 1 base and J by 1 base, leaving 3 bases between them. The CDR3 DNA follows: TGTGCCAGCAGCTTAATAGGCACAGATACGCAGTATTTT. It specifies CASSLIGTDTQYF.

As concerns this clone: The junction does not match germline at one end; this may be a read error. This chain joins TRBV2 and TRBJ1-5; 10 nucleotides agree with TRBD1. CDR1 SNHLY and CDR2 FYNNEI come from the germline V gene. The CDR3 is 15 residues long. CDR3 nucleotides: TGTGCCAGCGGTGAACGGACAGGGGGAAATCAGCCCCAGCATTTT. As protein: CASGERTGGNQPQHF.

This clone has just one count. CDR3 coding DNA: TGCGCCAGCAGCCAAGGATTAACTAGCGGGGCAAACTACGAGCAGTACTTC. Amino acid sequence: CASSQGLTSGANYEQYF. This sequence joins TRBV4-3 and TRBJ2-7, with 10 bases that match TRBD2. The V and J ends lost 1 base and 3 bases, in that order; junction bases with no gene match: 9. The CDR3 is 17 amino acids. Germline V gene lookup returns CDR1 LGHNA and CDR2 YSLEER.

The chain is built from TRBV6-5 and TRBJ2-7; tentative D call: TRBD2 (5 bases). The CDR3 runs 15 residues. Germline CDR1 is MNHEY and CDR2 is SVGAGI. Trimming removed 6 bases from V and 4 bases from J, with 19 bases in between. The CDR3 here is CASRILRSRVYEQYF. In DNA form, the CDR3 reads TGTGCCAGCAGAATCCTACGCTCGCGGGTATACGAGCAGTACTTC.

The chain has TRBV7-2 and TRBJ1-1; TRBD1 is a possible D gene (5 bases). CDR1 and CDR2 from the germline V gene are SGHTA and FQGNSA. This CDR3 region has 13 residues. V was clipped by 5 bases and J by 10 bases, with 17 bases between them. CDR3 coding DNA: TGTGCCAGCAGCCCTGTCCCAGGGTCAGGAGCTTTCTTT. Translated, it gives CASSPVPGSGAFF. The full variable domain, its missing parts supplied by reference TRBV7-2 and TRBJ1-1, is GAGVSQSPSNKVTEKGKDVELRCDPISGHTALYWYRQSLGQGLEFLIYFQGNSAPDKSGLPSDRFSAERTGGSVSTLTIQRTQQEDSAVYLCASSPVPGSGAFFGQGTRLTVV.

The chain employs TRBV6-1 and TRBJ1-1; no clear D gene. Deletions cut 3 bases from V and 1 base from J, with 9 bases between. This CDR3 has 14 amino acids. CDR1 and CDR2 from the germline V gene are MNHNS and SASEGT. The DNA for the CDR3 is TGTGCCAGCAGTGAGAGGACTTGGAACACTGAAGCTTTCTTT. Translating it yields CASSERTWNTEAFF.

The chain couples TRBV7-2 to TRBJ1-5, with D possibly TRBD1 on 5 matching bases. The CDR3 is 14 amino acids. CDR1 SGHTA and CDR2 FQGNSA come from the germline V gene. V was trimmed by 7 bases and J by 3 bases, leaving 13 bases between them. The CDR3 is CASNDGTNNQPQHF. The CDR3, as DNA: TGTGCCAGCAACGACGGGACTAACAATCAGCCCCAGCATTTT.

The V gene is TRBV4-3, the J gene TRBJ1-4; perhaps TRBD1 as D (6 bases). This CDR3 has 15 amino acids. Trimming left V 0 bases short and J 8 bases short, with 13 bases between. In germline, CDR1 is LGHNA, CDR2 YSLEER. The CDR3 DNA reads as TGCGCCAGCAGCCAAGATATACAGGGTGGGGAAAAACTGTTTTTT. Its protein product is CASSQDIQGGEKLFF.

V and J are TRBV19 and TRBJ1-3; 9 positions match TRBD1. This CDR3 is 15 amino acids long. Trimming removed 9 bases from V and 2 bases from J; junction bases left unmatched: 8. The V gene's germline CDR1 is LNHDA and CDR2 SQIVND (reference sequence). CDR3 residues: CASARQGGTGNTIYF. The CDR3 DNA reads as TGTGCCAGCGCGAGACAGGGGGGGACTGGAAACACCATATATTTT.

CDR3 sequence: CAWTLRGGSEKLFF. The CDR3 region has the DNA TGTGCCTGGACTCTCAGGGGCGGGAGTGAAAAACTGTTTTTT. V gene TRBV30 combines with J gene TRBJ1-4; perhaps TRBD1 as D (6 bases). Germline V gene sequence: CDR1 GTSNPN, CDR2 SVGIG (reference sequence). The CDR3 is 14 amino acids. V gave up 4 bases and J gave up 7 bases, with 16 bases separating them.

In this sample, this clone turned up once. This sequence joins TRBV2 and TRBJ1-1; D call uncertain. The CDR3 consists of 13 residues. Germline V gives CDR1 SNHLY, CDR2 FYNNEI. V lost 2 bases and J 4 bases, leaving 8 bases between the germline ends. CDR3 bases: TGTGCCAGCAGTGAATGGGAGTCCACTGAAGCTTTCTTT. Residues: CASSEWESTEAFF.

In this sample, this clone turned up once. The CDR3: CASTPSGGPYGYTF. The CDR3 region has the DNA TGTGCCAGCACCCCCAGCGGGGGGCCCTATGGCTACACCTTC. J is TRBJ1-2 and V is TRBV7-2, with D tentatively TRBD1 (6 bases). The length of the CDR3 is 14 residues. V dropped 7 bases and J dropped 4 bases, with 16 bases sitting between them. Looked up from germline, CDR1 is SGHTA and CDR2 is FQGNSA.